One sample yielded the 12 T cell receptor beta chains listed below, sequenced in a study of shared clonotypes between healthy human individuals. The protocol was immunoSEQ multiplex PCR, while the TCRdb copy is restricted to in-frame clones and leaves out a portion. This sample has a few million clones, with just under 95% found just once. The specimen sequenced was naive CD4+ T cells from PBMCs. Subset denoted: CD45RA+ positively selected. These receptors came from a man younger than 35 in good health. Some clones in this sample may be carry-over from other donors' samples.

The chain joins TRBV29-1 to TRBJ2-7; TRBD2 matches 13 bases. Germline V CDR1 and CDR2: SQVTM, ANQGSEA. Trimming cost V 6 bases and J 0 bases; bases outside gene matches: 11. This CDR3 comprises 17 residues. CDR3 protein: CSVRGLAGLKGSYEQYF. DNA for the CDR3: TGCAGCGTGAGGGGACTAGCGGGACTTAAGGGCTCCTACGAGCAGTACTTC.

In the case of this clone: In the same sample, other DNA sequences code for this CDR3. The CDR3 nucleotides are TGCAGCGTTGCCGGGACAGGAAACACCATATATTTT. Translating gives CSVAGTGNTIYF. The chain employs TRBV29-1 and TRBJ1-3; TRBD1 is a possible D gene (6 bases). Trimming pared 4 bases from V and 4 bases from J, leaving 8 bases between. From germline, CDR1 is SQVTM and CDR2 ANQGSEA. The CDR3 covers 12 residues. Filled out from reference TRBV29-1 and TRBJ1-3, the complete variable domain reads SAVISQKPSRDICQRGTSLTIQCQVDSQVTMMFWYRQQPGQSLTLIATANQGSEATYESGFVIDKFPISRPNLTFSTLTVSNMSPEDSSIYLCSVAGTGNTIYFGEGSWLTVV.

V usage is TRBV30 and J usage is TRBJ2-4; D is uncertain. Looked up from germline, CDR1 is GTSNPN and CDR2 is SVGIG (reference sequence). The CDR3 covers 16 residues. The germline V and J ends were trimmed by 0 bases and 9 bases, with 21 bases remaining between them. The CDR3 DNA reads TGTGCCTGGAGTGTACCCAACGGAATGGGTCCAGGCATTCAGTACTTC. Translation: CAWSVPNGMGPGIQYF.

The genes are TRBV5-1 and TRBJ2-1; the D is unclear. V was trimmed by 4 bases and J by 6 bases, leaving 14 bases between them. Germline assignment: CDR1 SGHRS and CDR2 YFSETQ. The CDR3 is 14 amino acids. The CDR3, as DNA: TGCGCCAGCAGCCAAATCACGTTTGGCAATGAGCAGTTCTTC. It encodes CASSQITFGNEQFF.

The J gene is TRBJ1-1, the V gene TRBV9; TRBD1 aligns across 9 bases. Germline V CDR1 and CDR2: SGDLS, YYNGEE. V lost 0 bases, J lost 5 bases, and 8 bases stayed unmatched. The CDR3 totals 16 residues. CDR3 in amino acids: CASSVGTGEGFTEAFF. The CDR3 DNA reads TGTGCCAGCAGCGTAGGGACAGGGGAGGGTTTTACTGAAGCTTTCTTT.

A remark on this clone: The identical CDR3 is also encoded by other nucleotide sequences in the sample. The chain combines TRBV2 with TRBJ1-1, with no clear D. CDR1 SNHLY and CDR2 FYNNEI come from the germline V gene. V was shortened by 11 bases and J by 2 bases, with 9 bases between the two germline ends. CDR3 length equals 11 residues. The CDR3 bases are TGTGCCTCGGGAGTAAACACTGAAGCTTTCTTT. This translates into CASGVNTEAFF.

The genes are TRBV6-1 and TRBJ1-1; TRBD1 aligns across 11 bases. Per the germline V gene, CDR1 is MNHNS and CDR2 is SASEGT. This CDR3 comprises 14 residues. Losses at the gene ends were 6 bases for V and 6 bases for J; bases not matched to a gene: 6. CDR3 loop: CASSRDRGYAEAFF. CDR3 DNA: TGTGCCAGCAGCCGGGACAGGGGGTACGCTGAAGCTTTCTTT.

The chain uses TRBV6-1 and TRBJ1-1, with a tentative D call TRBD1 (5 bases). CDR1 MNHNS and CDR2 SASEGT come from the germline V gene. Trimming removed 2 bases from V and 1 base from J, with 17 bases in between. The CDR3 is 17 amino acids. The CDR3 DNA follows: TGTGCCAGCAGTGAATACGGGGCGGGGGGTTGGAACACTGAAGCTTTCTTT. Protein: CASSEYGAGGWNTEAFF.

V usage is TRBV6-5 and J usage is TRBJ2-7; 7 bases are a match to TRBD2. The V gene's germline CDR1 is MNHEY and CDR2 SVGAGI. The CDR3 runs to 13 residues. Trimming took 6 bases from V and 5 from J; bases not matched to a gene: 7. The CDR3 nucleotides read TGTGCCAGCAGCGTTCGGGGGGACCACGAGCAGTACTTC. Its translation is CASSVRGDHEQYF.

A few counts support this clone. The chain joins TRBV6-6 to TRBJ1-1, with TRBD1 identical over 7 bases. With V trimmed by 0 bases and J by 4 bases, 2 bases remained unmatched. The CDR3 has 14 residues. Germline V lookup: CDR1 MNHNY, CDR2 SVGAGI (reference sequence). The CDR3, as DNA: TGTGCCAGCAGTTACTCCCAGGGGGGCACTGAAGCTTTCTTT. Amino acids: CASSYSQGGTEAFF.

The chain combines TRBV11-2 with TRBJ2-3, with TRBD2 matching 7 bases. Trimming removed 3 bases from V and 6 bases from J; junction bases left unmatched: 6. There are 14 residues in the CDR3. Germline CDR1 reads SGHAT; CDR2 reads FQNNGV. The CDR3 is CASSLIAGRDTQYF. For the CDR3, the DNA is TGTGCCAGCAGCTTGATAGCGGGTCGGGATACGCAGTATTTT.

The V gene is TRBV5-1, the J gene TRBJ2-7; D may be TRBD2 (5 bases). CDR1 and CDR2 (germline): SGHRS, YFSETQ. The CDR3 loop spans 15 amino acids. V lost 0 bases and J 7 bases, leaving 17 bases between the germline ends. This CDR3 reads CASSLAEAPTGEQYF. CDR3 in DNA: TGCGCCAGCAGCTTGGCGGAGGCCCCGACGGGGGAGCAGTACTTC.